Each of the 8 T cell receptor beta chains below was sequenced from the same sample in a study of T cell responses to AZD1222 COVID-19 vaccine. Profiling relied on immunoSEQ multiplex PCR, and the TCRdb table lists in-frame clones only, not all of them. The repertoire consists of roughly 170,000 clones, with roughly 94% occurring once and the leading ten covering roughly 1.7%. The sample was peripheral blood, taken 28 days after the second AZD1222 dose. Every receptor here comes from an adult who received the AZD1222 COVID-19 vaccine.

This sequence joins TRBV28 and TRBJ1-1, with D tentatively TRBD1 (6 bases). The germline V and J ends were trimmed by 5 bases and 2 bases, with 15 bases remaining between them. This CDR3 is 15 amino acids long. The germline V gene has CDR1 MDHEN and CDR2 SYDVKM. The CDR3, as DNA: TGTGCCAGCAGTCCCCCTCGGGGGCGCAACACTGAAGCTTTCTTT. It encodes CASSPPRGRNTEAFF. Using reference TRBV28 and TRBJ1-1 for the parts outside the CDR3, the full variable domain is DVKVTQSSRYLVKRTGEKVFLECVQDMDHENMFWYRQDPGLGLRLIYFSYDVKMKEKGDIPEGYSVSREKKERFSLILESASTNQTSMYLCASSPPRGRNTEAFFGQGTRLTVV.

The rearrangement links TRBV28 to TRBJ2-5; D assignment may be TRBD1 or TRBD2 (6 bases each). CDR1 and CDR2 (germline): MDHEN, SYDVKM. This CDR3 region has 16 residues. Between the trimmed V and J ends, which lost 6 bases and 4 bases, there was a span of 21 bases. The CDR3 DNA reads TGTGCCAGCAGCTCCCCAAGCGGGTTCAGGGGAGAGACCCAGTACTTC. It encodes CASSSPSGFRGETQYF.

The genes are TRBV6-1 and TRBJ2-2; D is uncertain. The CDR3 length is 13 residues. The germline gives CDR1 MNHNS, CDR2 SASEGT. V lost 1 base, J lost 3 bases, and 3 bases lay in between. The DNA for the CDR3 is TGTGCCAGCAGTGAAGTGTACACCGGGGAGCTGTTTTTT. Its protein product is CASSEVYTGELFF.

The chain employs TRBV9 and TRBJ2-5, with 7 bases identical to TRBD2. V gave up 0 bases and J gave up 2 bases; unmatched junction bases: 4. Germline V gene data show CDR1 as SGDLS and CDR2 as YYNGEE. This CDR3 has 15 amino acids. The CDR3 loop reads CASSVASGPQETQYF. The CDR3 DNA follows: TGTGCCAGCAGCGTAGCTAGCGGCCCTCAAGAGACCCAGTACTTC.

The chain uses TRBV29-1 and TRBJ1-2; D unclear. The CDR3 has 14 residues. The V end was cut by 6 bases, the J end by 3 bases, with 17 bases between. The V gene's germline CDR1 is SQVTM and CDR2 ANQGSEA. DNA for the CDR3: TGCAGCGTCGCAACAACCGGCGGGGACTATGGCTACACCTTC. Protein product: CSVATTGGDYGYTF. The entire variable domain, with the rest obtained from reference TRBV29-1 and TRBJ1-2, is as follows: SAVISQKPSRDICQRGTSLTIQCQVDSQVTMMFWYRQQPGQSLTLIATANQGSEATYESGFVIDKFPISRPNLTFSTLTVSNMSPEDSSIYLCSVATTGGDYGYTFGSGTRLTVV.

The V call is TRBV5-1, the J call TRBJ2-3, with 10 nucleotides matching TRBD2. Per germline, CDR1 SGHRS and CDR2 YFSETQ. The CDR3 totals 14 residues. Trimming removed 7 bases from V and 2 bases from J; junction bases left unmatched: 4. CDR3 protein: CASRTSGNTDTQYF. The CDR3 nucleotides are TGCGCCAGCCGGACTAGCGGAAACACAGATACGCAGTATTTT.

J is TRBJ2-7 and V is TRBV28; 11 nucleotides agree with TRBD1. CDR3 size: 15 residues. In germline, CDR1 is MDHEN, CDR2 SYDVKM. V was pared by 4 bases and J by 4 bases, with 6 bases of the junction left unmatched. CDR3 amino acids: CASSSRDRGSYEQYF. In nucleotides, the CDR3 is TGTGCCAGCAGTTCCCGGGACAGGGGGAGTTACGAGCAGTACTTC. The full variable domain, its missing parts supplied by reference TRBV28 and TRBJ2-7, is DVKVTQSSRYLVKRTGEKVFLECVQDMDHENMFWYRQDPGLGLRLIYFSYDVKMKEKGDIPEGYSVSREKKERFSLILESASTNQTSMYLCASSSRDRGSYEQYFGPGTRLTVT.

CDR3 residues: CASRSHSNQPQHF. DNA of the CDR3: TGTGCCAGCAGATCCCATAGCAATCAGCCCCAGCATTTT. This chain connects TRBV28 to TRBJ1-5; D is unresolved. Deletions cut 6 bases from V and 0 bases from J, with 6 bases between. Germline values: CDR1 MDHEN, CDR2 SYDVKM. The CDR3 covers 13 residues.